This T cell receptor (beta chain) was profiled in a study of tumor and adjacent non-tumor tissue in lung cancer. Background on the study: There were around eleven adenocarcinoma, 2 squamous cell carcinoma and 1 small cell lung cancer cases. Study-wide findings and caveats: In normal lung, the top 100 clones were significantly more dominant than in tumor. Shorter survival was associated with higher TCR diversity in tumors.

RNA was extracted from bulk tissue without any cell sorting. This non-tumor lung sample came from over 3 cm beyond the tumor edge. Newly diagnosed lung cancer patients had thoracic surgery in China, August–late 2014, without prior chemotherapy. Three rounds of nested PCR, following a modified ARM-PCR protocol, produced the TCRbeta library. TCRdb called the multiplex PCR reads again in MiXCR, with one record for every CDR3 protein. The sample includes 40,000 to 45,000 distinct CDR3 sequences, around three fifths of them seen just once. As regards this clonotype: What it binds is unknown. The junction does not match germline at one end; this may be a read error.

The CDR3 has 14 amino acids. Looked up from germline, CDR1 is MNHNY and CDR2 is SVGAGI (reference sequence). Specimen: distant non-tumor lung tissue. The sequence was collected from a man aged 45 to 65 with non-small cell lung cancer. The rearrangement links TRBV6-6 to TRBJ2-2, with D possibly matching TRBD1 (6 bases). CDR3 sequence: CASSWDTNTGKLFF. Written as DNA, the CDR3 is TGTGCCAGCAGTTGGGACACAAACACCGGGAAGCTGTTTTTT.